The 31 T cell receptor beta chains listed next were all sequenced from one sample in a study of blood T cells in healthy people across ages. A second PCR, run for 7 to 11 cycles, used a sample-barcoded 5' primer plus a J-beta primer mix. MiXCR was run by TCRdb on the 5' RACE reads, yielding one entry per CDR3 protein. The sample carries about 700,000 distinct CDR3 sequences, 32% recorded once. The sample was blood. All receptors derive from a woman older than 75 in good health.

This chain joins TRBV20-1 and TRBJ2-3; 10 bases agree with TRBD2. V shed 5 bases, J shed 4 bases, and the junction held 9 bases outside the gene matches. CDR3 length equals 15 residues. Germline CDR1 and CDR2: DFQATT and SNEGSKA (reference sequence). Written as DNA, the CDR3 is TGCAGTGCTGTCACTAGCGGGGTGGGCCCAGATACGCAGTATTTT. Translated, it gives CSAVTSGVGPDTQYF.

Worth noting for this clonotype: One junction end does not reproduce the germline sequence, and a read error may be involved. The chain links TRBV7-9 to TRBJ1-6, with D tentatively TRBD1 (6 bases). The CDR3 consists of 14 residues. Germline V lookup: CDR1 SEHNR, CDR2 FQNEAQ (reference sequence). The chain's CDR3 is CASSRTAVNSPPHF. CDR3 nucleotides: TGTGCCAGCAGCAGGACAGCTGTGAATTCACCCCCCCACTTT.

The rearrangement links TRBV30 to TRBJ1-1, with D unresolved. V was pared by 2 bases and J by 7 bases, with 17 bases between. The length of the CDR3 is 14 residues. From germline, CDR1 is GTSNPN and CDR2 SVGIG (reference sequence). CDR3 amino acids: CAWSYPGQTYEAFF. Written as DNA, the CDR3 is TGTGCCTGGAGTTACCCCGGGCAGACTTATGAAGCTTTCTTT.

This clonotype has at least ten counts. This rearrangement joins TRBV6-5 to TRBJ2-1, with D perhaps TRBD2 (7 bases). Germline V gene data show CDR1 as MNHEY and CDR2 as SVGAGI. Trimming took off 4 bases at V and 10 bases at J, with 23 bases between the two ends. The CDR3 runs to 16 residues. The DNA for the CDR3 is TGTGCCAGCAGTTCACCCCGTAGGGGGGGGTCAACCGAGCAGTTCTTC. It translates to CASSSPRRGGSTEQFF.

The genes are TRBV29-1 and TRBJ2-1; D is tentatively TRBD1 or TRBD2 (7 bases each). Germline V CDR1 and CDR2: SQVTM, ANQGSEA. V was trimmed by 6 bases and J by 8 bases, leaving 20 bases between them. This CDR3 comprises 14 residues. Here the CDR3 reads CSVLTGAGGHEQFF. As DNA, the CDR3 is TGCAGCGTCCTAACAGGGGCCGGGGGGCATGAGCAGTTCTTC.

Notes on this clonotype: A much larger clonotype is one base distant, so this may be a read error. The rearrangement links TRBV5-1 to TRBJ2-2; 9 positions match TRBD1. This CDR3 comprises 14 residues. The germline V gene has CDR1 SGHRS and CDR2 YFSETQ. Written as DNA, the CDR3 is TGCGCCAGCTTGGGGACAGGGAACACCGGGGAGCCGTTTTTT. Protein sequence: CASLGTGNTGEPFF.

This chain joins TRBV20-1 and TRBJ1-6, with 7 nucleotides matching TRBD1. Per the germline V gene, CDR1 is DFQATT and CDR2 is SNEGSKA (reference sequence). V was clipped by 3 bases and J by 8 bases; unmatched bases: 10. CDR3 size: 15 residues. The CDR3 region is CSASPQTGVDSPLHF. The DNA of the CDR3 is TGCAGTGCTAGCCCCCAAACAGGGGTGGATTCACCCCTCCACTTT.

This clonotype was observed many times. This chain connects TRBV7-8 to TRBJ2-3, with D unresolved. The V end lost 6 bases, the J end lost 0 bases, and 13 bases lay between the germline ends. The V gene's germline CDR1 is SGHVS and CDR2 FQNEAQ. This CDR3 is built from 15 residues. CDR3 nucleotides: TGTGCCAGCAGTTACCCCCTCTTAAGCACAGATACGCAGTATTTT. Its translation is CASSYPLLSTDTQYF.

With regard to this clonotype: A read error may be the cause here, since a much bigger clone is one base away. CDR3 amino acids: CSASSPDSDHLMEAQYF. Written as DNA, the CDR3 is TGCAGTGCCTCCTCCCCCGACAGCGACCATCTTATGGAGGCCCAGTACTTC. The chain links TRBV20-1 to TRBJ2-5; D may correspond to TRBD1 or TRBD2 (5 bases each). The germline V gene has CDR1 DFQATT and CDR2 SNEGSKA (reference sequence). Trimming cost V 6 bases and J 9 bases, with 32 bases left between them. CDR3 length: 17 residues.

This clonotype was observed many times. The chain uses TRBV9 and TRBJ2-1, with 14 bases that match TRBD2. The CDR3 loop spans 17 amino acids. V was pared by 2 bases and J by 9 bases, with 10 bases of the junction left unmatched. Germline assignment: CDR1 SGDLS and CDR2 YYNGEE. CDR3 bases: TGTGCCAGCAGCGTTTCCTCTGGACTAGCGGGGGGAGCTGAGCAGTTCTTC. Translated: CASSVSSGLAGGAEQFF.

Of note for this clonotype: One end of the junction fails to match germline, which may point to a read error. The CDR3 sequence: CAGSPPGEYLGGYTF. The CDR3 region has the DNA TGTGCCGGCTCACCACCGGGCGAGTATCTTGGTGGCTACACCTTC. The chain is built from TRBV18 and TRBJ1-2; D unresolved. This CDR3 has 15 amino acids. Germline V gene lookup returns CDR1 KGHSH and CDR2 LQKENI.

In this sample, this clonotype turned up many times. This chain connects TRBV20-1 to TRBJ2-7; D uncertain. The CDR3 extends over 13 amino acids. Germline CDR1 DFQATT, CDR2 SNEGSKA (reference sequence). The V end lost 6 bases, the J end lost 0 bases, and 12 bases lay between the germline ends. The CDR3 spells CSAPAVGSYEQYF. Written as DNA, the CDR3 is TGCAGTGCCCCGGCGGTGGGCTCCTACGAGCAGTACTTC.

This clonotype has ten or more counts. J is TRBJ2-1 and V is TRBV14, with D possibly being TRBD1 (6 bases). CDR3 length: 15 residues. V shed 0 bases and J shed 8 bases, with 14 bases lying between them. Per the germline V gene, CDR1 is SGHDN and CDR2 is FVKESK. CDR3 region: CASSQDRGRFDEQFF. CDR3 nucleotide sequence: TGTGCCAGCAGCCAAGACAGGGGTCGGTTCGATGAGCAGTTCTTC.

The chain combines TRBV20-1 with TRBJ2-4; D is undetermined. The ends were cut back, 2 bases at V and 8 bases at J, with 13 bases in the middle. This CDR3 has 13 amino acids. In germline, CDR1 is DFQATT, CDR2 SNEGSKA (reference sequence). The CDR3 region is CSARPPNGDIQYF. CDR3 nucleotides: TGCAGTGCTAGACCCCCCAATGGAGACATTCAGTACTTC.

This clonotype was counted many times. The chain has TRBV10-3 and TRBJ2-1; 9 positions agree with TRBD1. The junction had 4 bases not matched to a gene; V was cut back by 2 bases and J by 2 bases. From germline, CDR1 is ENHRY and CDR2 SYGVKD. The CDR3 runs 16 residues. The CDR3 sequence: CAISEAQGAAYNEQFF. In DNA, the CDR3 is TGTGCCATCAGTGAGGCACAGGGGGCAGCCTACAATGAGCAGTTCTTC.

The J gene is TRBJ2-7, the V gene TRBV20-1; D not certain. This CDR3 is built from 11 residues. The germline gives CDR1 DFQATT, CDR2 SNEGSKA (reference sequence). Deletions cut 2 bases from V and 3 bases from J, with 5 bases between. DNA for the CDR3: TGCAGTGCTAGACCTAGCTACGAGCAGTACTTC. Protein sequence: CSARPSYEQYF.

A remark on this clonotype: This may be a read error: a much more frequent sequence differs by one nucleotide. The chain employs TRBV10-3 and TRBJ2-7; D is undetermined. The CDR3 has 15 amino acids. V was cut by 4 bases and J by 0 bases, with 13 bases left in between. Germline lookup yields CDR1 ENHRY and CDR2 SYGVKD. The CDR3 nucleotides read TGTGCCATCAGTGGAGGCAGTGTCCTCTCCTACGAGCAGTACTTC. Translation: CAISGGSVLSYEQYF.

This clonotype was seen at least ten times. CDR3 DNA sequence: TGTGCCACCAGCAGAGAGGCGGACAGTTCCTACGAGCAGTACTTC. Encoded protein: CATSREADSSYEQYF. This chain uses TRBV15 with TRBJ2-7, with D tentatively TRBD1 (6 bases). This CDR3 has 15 amino acids. V was pared by 0 bases and J by 1 base, with 10 bases between. The V gene's germline CDR1 is LNHNV and CDR2 YYDKDF (reference sequence).

This clonotype was seen many times. The V gene is TRBV10-3, the J gene TRBJ2-1, with D tentatively TRBD2 (6 bases). V was trimmed by 4 bases and J by 10 bases, leaving 11 bases between them. The CDR3 runs 12 residues. CDR1 is ENHRY and CDR2 is SYGVKD in the germline V gene. The CDR3 sequence is CAISGRGLEQFF. The CDR3, as DNA: TGTGCCATCAGTGGGCGGGGATTAGAGCAGTTCTTC.

Ten or more counts support this clonotype. V usage is TRBV6-5 and J usage is TRBJ1-2; no clear D. The CDR3 is 14 residues long. Deletions cut 0 bases from V and 4 bases from J, with 9 bases between. The germline V gene encodes CDR1 MNHEY and CDR2 SVGAGI. The DNA of the CDR3 is TGTGCCAGCAGTTACTCGACCGGAGTCTATGGCTACACCTTC. This gives the protein CASSYSTGVYGYTF.

This clonotype was seen a few times. This sequence joins TRBV20-1 and TRBJ1-5; D gene uncertain. V lost 4 bases, J lost 2 bases, and 9 bases lay in between. This CDR3 region has 13 residues. Germline V gene sequence: CDR1 DFQATT, CDR2 SNEGSKA (reference sequence). The CDR3 nucleotides are TGCAGTGCTATCGTTGGGGGCAATCAGCCCCAGCATTTT. Its protein is CSAIVGGNQPQHF.

This clonotype was seen repeatedly, ten times or more. The gene calls are TRBV20-1 and TRBJ2-7, with TRBD1 matching over 10 bases. After removal of 2 bases from V and 0 bases from J, the junction contained 10 bases not matched to a gene. Germline V CDR1 and CDR2: DFQATT, SNEGSKA (reference sequence). The CDR3 spans 17 residues. The CDR3, as DNA: TGCAGTGCTAGATCTCGGGACAGGGGTCCCCTCTCCTACGAGCAGTACTTC. It translates to CSARSRDRGPLSYEQYF.

Of note for this clonotype: A much bigger clone sits one base away, suggesting this may be a read error. The limits of the CDR3 on the DNA are not certain, so only TCRdb's listed CDR3 is given. The V call is TRBV5-1, the J call TRBJ1-4; the table calls TRBD1, which could not be checked here. 16 amino acids form the CDR3, both terminal residues included. Germline V gene sequence: CDR1 SGHRS, CDR2 YFSETQ. CDR3 region: CASSLFGPGGGEKRFF.

The chain joins TRBV6-5 to TRBJ2-1; either TRBD1 or TRBD2 may supply D (5 bases each). CDR1 MNHEY and CDR2 SVGAGI come from the germline V gene. There are 14 residues in the CDR3. Trimming stripped 7 bases from V and 9 bases from J, with 19 bases between. The CDR3 sequence is CASKTGLASSEQFF. DNA for the CDR3: TGTGCCAGCAAAACGGGGCTAGCAAGCAGTGAGCAGTTCTTC.

This clonotype was recorded many times. The chain links TRBV6-2 or TRBV6-3 to TRBJ2-1; 11 positions agree with TRBD2. Germline lookup yields CDR1 MNHEY and CDR2 SVGEGT. This CDR3 is 16 amino acids long. V lost 5 bases, J lost 4 bases, and 7 bases stayed unmatched. CDR3 DNA: TGTGCCAGCAGTCCCTGGGCTAGCGGGGGGTACAATGAGCAGTTCTTC. Protein: CASSPWASGGYNEQFF.

The table lists this clonotype with many counts. This chain connects TRBV6-1 to TRBJ2-1, with D perhaps matching TRBD1 (7 bases). Germline-derived CDR1 and CDR2 are MNHNS and SASEGT. This CDR3 is built from 14 residues. Trimming shortened V by 7 bases and J by 5 bases, and 15 bases separated the two germline ends. As DNA, the CDR3 is TGTGCCAGCAAAAGGCAGGGGGGCAACAATGAGCAGTTCTTC. This gives the protein CASKRQGGNNEQFF.

This clonotype was found a few times. A read error may be the cause here, since a much bigger clone is one base away. The J gene is TRBJ2-1, the V gene TRBV5-1; no clear D. CDR1 is SGHRS and CDR2 is YFSETQ in the germline V gene. The germline V and J ends were trimmed by 6 bases and 0 bases, with 16 bases remaining between them. The CDR3 has 16 amino acids. CDR3 amino acids: CASTEAVGSSYNEQFF. The CDR3 DNA reads as TGCGCCAGCACTGAGGCCGTGGGCAGCTCCTACAATGAGCAGTTCTTC.

This clonotype was found many times. This chain uses TRBV3-1 with TRBJ2-3; D not certain. Trimming cost V 0 bases and J 0 bases, with 10 bases left between them. From germline, CDR1 is LGHDT and CDR2 YNNKEL (reference sequence). The CDR3 runs 16 residues. The CDR3 loop reads CASSQDYPTSTDTQYF. In nucleotides, the CDR3 is TGTGCCAGCAGCCAAGATTATCCGACTAGCACAGATACGCAGTATTTT.

In this sample, this clonotype turned up many times. V gene TRBV10-3 combines with J gene TRBJ1-2; D not certain. This CDR3 contains 13 residues. Germline V gene lookup returns CDR1 ENHRY and CDR2 SYGVKD. Trimming removed 2 bases at V and 4 bases at J, with 8 bases between. CDR3 coding DNA: TGTGCCATCAGTGAGGGGGTCGGCTATGGCTACACCTTC. This codes for CAISEGVGYGYTF.

This clonotype was counted between two and nine times. The chain couples TRBV9 to TRBJ1-1, with D perhaps TRBD1 (5 bases). V dropped 0 bases and J dropped 6 bases, with 12 bases sitting between them. The germline V gene encodes CDR1 SGDLS and CDR2 YYNGEE. This CDR3 spans 14 amino acids. Here the CDR3 reads CASSVAGRGSEAFF. In nucleotides, the CDR3 is TGTGCCAGCAGCGTAGCCGGGCGGGGCTCTGAAGCTTTCTTT.

This clonotype was detected many times. This chain uses TRBV5-1 with TRBJ2-2, with D unresolved. Per the germline V gene, CDR1 is SGHRS and CDR2 is YFSETQ. The V gene lost 1 base and the J gene lost 4 bases, with 8 bases spanning the gap. The CDR3 consists of 14 residues. The CDR3 region is CASSLRQTTGELFF. Written as DNA, the CDR3 is TGCGCCAGCAGCTTGAGACAAACCACCGGGGAGCTGTTTTTT.